The source of this TCR beta chain is a study of shared clonotypes between healthy human individuals. Study background: Per donor, three plates held CD4 naive cells, three held CD4 memory, two held CD8 naive and one held CD8 memory. Study observations and caveats: Approximately 4.5% was the fraction of naive CD4 clonotypes found shared across several donors.

Splitting of each subset's genomic DNA was done evenly across several immunoSEQ plates. Sequenced by immunoSEQ multiplex PCR; TCRdb stores in-frame clones only, minus some. Seen here are millions of clones, roughly 94% observed once, and the top ten hold about 1.1%. Of note for this clone: Antigen: not known.

Cells designated naive CD8 were CD45RO-negative and were positively selected for CCR7, with terminally differentiated effector memory CD45RA+ cells excluded. Germline CDR1 reads GTSNPN; CDR2 reads SVGIG (reference sequence). The V segment lost 3 bases and the J segment 5 bases; nucleotides outside the gene matches: 3. The CDR3 spans 13 residues. The chain links TRBV30 to TRBJ2-7; TRBD1 matches at 11 bases. The source material was naive CD8+ T cells sorted from blood. This sequence originates from a man between 18 and 29 years old in good health. The CDR3 spells CAWRDRGLDEQYF. The CDR3 region has the DNA TGTGCCTGGAGGGACAGGGGGCTCGACGAGCAGTACTTC. Full variable domain (missing parts from reference TRBV30 and TRBJ2-7): SQTIHQWPATLVQPVGSPLSLECTVEGTSNPNLYWYRQAAGRGLQLLFYSVGIGQISSEVPQNLSASRPQDRQFILSSKKLLLSDSGFYLCAWRDRGLDEQYFGPGTRLTVT.